This T cell receptor beta chain was recorded in a study of T cell repertoires in cytomegalovirus infection. A remark on this clonotype: The antigen remains unidentified. A much larger clone lies a single base off, so this may be a read error. The CDR3 does not close with the conserved phenylalanine or tryptophan, likely indicating a read error.

Study findings and constraints: It was HLA-C-restricted CMV-specific TCR beta clonotypes that dominated the response ex vivo.

TCRdb reanalysed the reads using MiXCR and keeps one entry per CDR3 protein. The sample shows 250,000 or so distinct CDR3 sequences, about 12% of them seen only once. Trimming left V 4 bases short and J 4 bases short, with 13 bases between. Germline V gives CDR1 KGHDR, CDR2 SFDVKD. This CDR3 region has 15 residues. The rearrangement links TRBV24-1 to TRBJ2-1; possible D gene TRBD2, 6 bases. This receptor was identified in a human donor in good health (CMV status not recorded). Some clones in this sample may be carry-over from other donors' samples. The sequencing input was PBMCs. This chain's CDR3 is CATSDPGTGYNEQFL. For the CDR3, the DNA is TGTGCCACCAGTGACCCCGGGACTGGATACAATGAGCAGTTCTTA.